This T cell receptor beta chain stems from a study of T-cell reconstitution after alpha-beta-depleted transplantation in children. This clonotype has only a few counts. Germline V CDR1 and CDR2: DFQATT, SNEGSKA (reference sequence). The CDR3 loop spans 12 amino acids. V was pared by 7 bases and J by 1 base, with 9 bases between. The TCRbeta library incorporated unique molecular identifiers. TCRdb reanalysed the PCR reads using MiXCR and keeps one entry per CDR3 protein. The sample carries some 300,000 distinct CDR3 sequences, around a tenth recorded once. This chain links TRBV20-1 with TRBJ2-3; possible D gene TRBD2, 5 bases. The sequence was collected from a human donor who donated a stem cell graft to a child with acute lymphoblastic leukemia. The sample here was PBMCs from the stem cell graft donor, taken from the stem cell graft. CDR3 coding DNA: TGCAGTGGCGGAGGAGGCACAGATACGCAGTATTTT. Translation: CSGGGGTDTQYF.